This T cell receptor (beta chain) appears in the sequencing data of a study of T cell changes during pregnancy in multiple sclerosis. The repertoire was sequenced with immunoSEQ multiplex PCR; TCRdb's copy has only in-frame clones and lacks some. The sample lists about 130,000 clones, roughly 95% seen once, with 0.44% in the top ten. V shed 0 bases, J shed 6 bases, and the junction held 18 bases outside the gene matches. The germline gives CDR1 LNHNV, CDR2 YYDKDF (reference sequence). This CDR3 spans 20 amino acids. V usage is TRBV15 and J usage is TRBJ2-1; 9 positions match TRBD2. The sequence came from a female donor with multiple sclerosis, enrolled in a pregnancy study. Sequencing used peripheral blood, obtained after pregnancy. The CDR3 region has the DNA TGTGCCACCAGCAGAGACCGACCTCGTTCCGCGGGAGGGCCGGGCAATGAGCAGTTCTTC. Translation gives CATSRDRPRSAGGPGNEQFF.